The 14 T cell receptor beta chains below were found in one sample sequenced in a study of T and B cells in COVID-19 patients. Multiplex PCR with BIOMED2 TRB-A/B primer pools amplified TRB rearrangements. TCRdb redid the calling of the multiplex PCR reads with MiXCR, one entry per CDR3 protein. This table holds approximately 3,200 distinct CDR3 sequences, about 26% found once. TRB was amplified from around 250-460 ng of blood genomic DNA. Specimen: blood. The receptors derive from a human donor with active COVID-19.

This clonotype is medium-sized. This chain uses TRBV6-1 with TRBJ2-2; D ambiguous. The V end was cut by 5 bases, the J end by 5 bases, with 6 bases between. This CDR3 has 12 residues. Germline V lookup: CDR1 MNHNS, CDR2 SASEGT. This CDR3 reads CASSMVTGELFF. As DNA, the CDR3 is TGTGCCAGCAGTATGGTAACCGGGGAGCTGTTTTTT.

Details on this clonotype: Relative to the germline gene, one junction end is altered; a read error may explain this. The chain recombines TRBV4-2 with TRBJ1-2, with D perhaps TRBD1 (6 bases). The CDR3 sequence is 13 residues long. Germline loops: CDR1 LGHNA, CDR2 YNFKEQ. CDR3 sequence reads: CASSQQGALGYTF. In nucleotides, the CDR3 is TGCGCCAGCAGCCAACAGGGTGCCCTTGGCTACACCTTC.

This clonotype was found once. The chain employs TRBV6-6 and TRBJ1-5; D may be TRBD1 (5 bases). The V gene lost 7 bases and the J gene lost 1 base, with 11 bases spanning the gap. The CDR3 totals 14 residues. Germline-derived CDR1 and CDR2 are MNHNY and SVGAGI (reference sequence). Written as DNA, the CDR3 is TGTGCCAGCAAGACCTGGGACAGCAATCAGCCCCAGCATTTT. As protein: CASKTWDSNQPQHF.

The CDR3: CASSTDKSYEQYF. DNA of the CDR3: TGTGCCAGCAGCACTGACAAATCCTACGAGCAGTACTTC. The V and J genes are TRBV7-9 and TRBJ2-7, with D unresolved. Deletions cut 5 bases from V and 1 base from J, with 9 bases between. The CDR3 consists of 13 residues. CDR1 is SEHNR, CDR2 FQNEAQ, per germline (reference sequence).

A note on this clonotype: It may be a read error: a sequence one base away is much more abundant. J is TRBJ2-1 and V is TRBV6-4; TRBD1 is a possible D gene (5 bases). The CDR3 is made up of 15 amino acids. Germline assignment: CDR1 MRHNA and CDR2 SNTAGT. Trimming cost V 2 bases and J 8 bases, with 16 bases left between them. CDR3 protein: CASSDGAGLKDEQFF. DNA for the CDR3: TGTGCCAGCAGTGACGGCGCAGGGTTGAAGGATGAGCAGTTCTTC.

This clonotype has only a few counts. The V call is TRBV2, the J call TRBJ2-2; 8 bases line up with TRBD1. The CDR3 length is 16 residues. J lost 3 bases, V lost 6 bases, and 9 bases had no gene match. CDR1 SNHLY and CDR2 FYNNEI come from the germline V gene. DNA of the CDR3: TGTGCCAGCAGCCGCCCCGGACAGGGTTACACCGGGGAGCTGTTTTTT. Protein: CASSRPGQGYTGELFF.

CDR3 protein: CASSLRQGGNQETQYF. DNA for the CDR3: TGTGCCAGCAGCCTTCGACAGGGGGGAAACCAAGAGACCCAGTACTTC. The chain links TRBV11-3 to TRBJ2-5; the match to TRBD1 covers 9 bases. Germline V lookup: CDR1 SGHNT, CDR2 YENEEA. The CDR3 extends over 16 amino acids. Trimming removed 5 bases from V and 0 bases from J; junction bases left unmatched: 7.

The genes are TRBV5-1 and TRBJ1-1; D is unclear. CDR1 and CDR2 from the germline V gene are SGHRS and YFSETQ. The CDR3 is 14 residues long. The germline V and J ends were trimmed by 2 bases and 0 bases, with 8 bases remaining between them. CDR3 in DNA: TGCGCCAGCAGCTTTAGCGGGGTGAACACTGAAGCTTTCTTT. It encodes CASSFSGVNTEAFF.

The rearrangement uses TRBV14 and TRBJ1-6; D remains unclear. The V end lost 2 bases, the J end lost 8 bases, and 7 bases lay between the germline ends. The CDR3 is made up of 13 amino acids. CDR1 is SGHDN and CDR2 is FVKESK in the germline V gene. CDR3 sequence (DNA): TGTGCCAGCAGCCAACTGGTTCATTCACCCCTCCACTTT. This codes for CASSQLVHSPLHF.

By its share, this clonotype is medium-sized. This chain uses TRBV6-6 with TRBJ1-1; D uncertain. From germline, CDR1 is MNHNY and CDR2 SVGAGI (reference sequence). The V end lost 5 bases, the J end lost 10 bases, and 14 bases lay between the germline ends. The CDR3 has 12 amino acids. The CDR3 DNA reads as TGTGCCAGCAGTCCCCGGGGAGCCCGAGCTTTCTTT. It codes for CASSPRGARAFF.

Details on this clonotype: This may arise from a read error, as a much more abundant clone is one base away. The CDR3 reads CASLPAGVEQETQYF. The CDR3 DNA follows: TGTGCCAGCTTACCTGCAGGGGTAGAACAAGAGACCCAGTACTTC. The rearrangement joins TRBV18 to TRBJ2-5, with a possible D match to TRBD1 (6 bases). Germline V lookup: CDR1 KGHSH, CDR2 LQKENI. The V end lost 7 bases, the J end lost 2 bases, and 17 bases lay between the germline ends. The CDR3 totals 15 residues.

This clonotype was observed a handful of times. CDR3 residues: CASRKGTEAYNEQFF. The CDR3 DNA follows: TGCGCCAGCAGGAAAGGGACAGAAGCCTACAATGAGCAGTTCTTC. The chain recombines TRBV5-1 with TRBJ2-1; 7 nucleotides match TRBD1. Germline V gives CDR1 SGHRS, CDR2 YFSETQ. This CDR3 region has 15 residues. V gave up 5 bases and J gave up 2 bases; unmatched junction bases: 7.

This chain uses TRBV9 with TRBJ1-6, with D hard to call. The CDR3 sequence is 14 residues long. Per germline, CDR1 SGDLS and CDR2 YYNGEE. Trimming stripped 3 bases from V and 9 bases from J, with 13 bases between. The CDR3 DNA reads TGTGCCAGCAGCGCGTCGACGGTCGGTTCACCCCTCCACTTT. Translating gives CASSASTVGSPLHF.

Judged by abundance, this clonotype is medium-sized. The chain links TRBV18 to TRBJ2-3; tentative D call: TRBD1 (5 bases). Germline-derived CDR1 and CDR2 are KGHSH and LQKENI. The CDR3 has 18 amino acids. V was cut by 4 bases and J by 0 bases, with 20 bases left in between. CDR3 in amino acids: CASSLVRNQGSSTDTQYF. The CDR3 coding sequence is TGTGCCAGCTCACTTGTTCGAAACCAGGGATCTAGCACAGATACGCAGTATTTT.